Shown below are 18 T cell receptor beta chains from a single sample sequenced in a study of T cell repertoires in cytomegalovirus infection. No cognate antigen is known for these TCRs. TCRdb reprocessed the reads with MiXCR, giving one entry per CDR3 protein. The sample records some 920,000 distinct CDR3 sequences, more than 25% being singletons. Material: cultured CD8+ T cells from PBMCs, obtained from culture after CMV antigen stimulation. The source of these receptors is a human donor in good health (CMV status not recorded). Some clones in this sample may be carry-over from other donors' samples.

The chain links TRBV6-2 or TRBV6-3 to TRBJ2-1; D is ambiguous. Between the trimmed V and J ends, which lost 6 bases and 0 bases, there was a span of 15 bases. Germline-derived CDR1 and CDR2 are MNHEY and SVGEGT. This CDR3 is built from 16 residues. In DNA, the CDR3 is TGTGCCAGCAGCTCCGTGGGCTGGAGCTCCTACAATGAGCAGTTCTTC. This gives the protein CASSSVGWSSYNEQFF.

The chain has TRBV19 and TRBJ1-1; TRBD1 is a possible D gene (6 bases). Germline V CDR1 and CDR2: LNHDA, SQIVND (reference sequence). The CDR3 spans 13 residues. V was trimmed by 9 bases and J by 5 bases, leaving 16 bases between them. The CDR3 here is CASHLQGMTEAFF. The DNA for the CDR3 is TGTGCCAGCCATCTCCAGGGGATGACTGAAGCTTTCTTT. Together with reference TRBV19 and TRBJ1-1, the CDR3 gives the full variable domain: DGGITQSPKYLFRKEGQNVTLSCEQNLNHDAMYWYRQDPGQGLRLIYYSQIVNDFQKGDIAEGYSVSREKKESFPLTVTSAQKNPTAFYLCASHLQGMTEAFFGQGTRLTVV.

This clonotype showed up just a few times. The chain couples TRBV12-3 or TRBV12-4 to TRBJ1-2; D gene uncertain. The CDR3 has 16 residues. The V and J ends lost 2 bases and 4 bases respectively, with 17 bases between them. The CDR3 DNA reads as TGTGCCAGCAGTTTAACCTTCACAGAAATCCCCTATGGCTACACCTTC. Protein product: CASSLTFTEIPYGYTF.

Notes on this clonotype: A read error may explain this, as a much larger clone is one base away. The rearrangement joins TRBV7-6 to TRBJ1-6; 7 bases line up with TRBD1. Germline lookup yields CDR1 SGHVS and CDR2 FNYEAQ. CDR3 length equals 18 residues. The CDR3 sequence: CAGSSIPIATGNNSPLHF. In DNA, the CDR3 is TGTGCCGGCAGCTCGATCCCAATTGCGACAGGGAATAATTCACCCCTCCACTTT.

The chain couples TRBV6-1 to TRBJ1-1, with 7 bases lining up with TRBD1. The ends lost 7 bases at V and 1 base at J; junction bases unmatched: 6. This CDR3 region has 14 residues. Germline CDR1 MNHNS, CDR2 SASEGT. This chain's CDR3 is CASTPGTENTEAFF. The CDR3 coding sequence is TGTGCCAGCACTCCGGGGACAGAGAACACTGAAGCTTTCTTT.

This clonotype occurred once. The chain joins TRBV11-2 to TRBJ2-2, with D possibly matching TRBD2 (6 bases). V lost 3 bases, J lost 10 bases, and 15 bases lay in between. The CDR3 runs 14 residues. CDR1 SGHAT and CDR2 FQNNGV come from the germline V gene. The CDR3 reads CASSFSGSPEELFF. The CDR3 nucleotides are TGTGCCAGCAGCTTTAGCGGATCACCGGAGGAGCTGTTTTTT.

This clonotype was recorded at least ten times. The chain carries TRBV4-1 and TRBJ1-2; 11 nucleotides align to TRBD1. CDR3 length equals 16 residues. Germline values: CDR1 MGHRA, CDR2 YSYEKL. V was clipped by 4 bases and J by 8 bases; unmatched bases: 12. The DNA for the CDR3 is TGCGCCAGCAGCCCCCCAGAAGGACAGGGGGCGCGCGGCTACACCTTC. Translation: CASSPPEGQGARGYTF.

This clonotype has more than one count but fewer than ten. The genes are TRBV6-5 and TRBJ1-1; possible D gene TRBD1, 6 bases. The germline gives CDR1 MNHEY, CDR2 SVGAGI. Trimming left V 0 bases short and J 0 bases short, with 17 bases between. This CDR3 has 18 residues. This CDR3 is CASSYSWVQGYMNTEAFF. CDR3 bases: TGTGCCAGCAGTTACTCGTGGGTACAGGGCTACATGAACACTGAAGCTTTCTTT.

This clonotype occurred a few times. This chain joins TRBV6-5 and TRBJ1-4; perhaps TRBD1 as D (5 bases). V was cut by 2 bases and J by 7 bases, with 14 bases left in between. The CDR3 is 15 amino acids. Germline V gene lookup returns CDR1 MNHEY and CDR2 SVGAGI. The CDR3 sequence is CASSYARVRGEKLFF. CDR3 sequence (DNA): TGTGCCAGCAGTTACGCCAGGGTGCGAGGTGAAAAACTGTTTTTT.

This clonotype was counted between two and nine times. The chain carries TRBV2 and TRBJ2-5, with D possibly matching TRBD1 (7 bases). CDR1 is SNHLY and CDR2 is FYNNEI in the germline V gene. Trimming took 4 bases from V and 0 from J, leaving 21 bases between them. This CDR3 is 18 amino acids long. In DNA, the CDR3 is TGTGCCAGCAGTGTGACAGCCAGGGGGGCCGAGTACCAAGAGACCCAGTACTTC. Residues: CASSVTARGAEYQETQYF.

This rearrangement joins TRBV7-6 to TRBJ2-3; TRBD2 is a possible D gene (6 bases). Trimming shortened V by 1 base and J by 4 bases, and 24 bases separated the two germline ends. Germline loops: CDR1 SGHVS, CDR2 FNYEAQ. CDR3 size: 19 residues. The CDR3 here is CASSLGRGTGVDYADTQYF. DNA for the CDR3: TGTGCCAGCAGCTTAGGGAGGGGCACAGGCGTCGACTACGCAGATACGCAGTATTTT.

This clonotype appeared a few times. The gene calls are TRBV6-5 and TRBJ1-2; maybe TRBD1 (5 bases). V gave up 5 bases and J gave up 4 bases, with 11 bases separating them. CDR3 length equals 13 residues. Germline assignment: CDR1 MNHEY and CDR2 SVGAGI. The CDR3 bases are TGTGCCAGCAGTATCTCTACAGGCTATGGCTACACCTTC. Protein sequence: CASSISTGYGYTF.

This chain uses TRBV6-1 with TRBJ1-1; maybe TRBD1 (6 bases). The CDR3 runs to 15 residues. From germline, CDR1 is MNHNS and CDR2 SASEGT. The germline V and J ends were trimmed by 2 bases and 1 base, with 11 bases remaining between them. Written as DNA, the CDR3 is TGTGCCAGCAGTGAATACAGGGAGGGGAACACTGAAGCTTTCTTT. Protein: CASSEYREGNTEAFF.

The rearrangement uses TRBV9 and TRBJ2-1; 9 bases agree with TRBD2. The junction had 14 bases not matched to a gene; V was cut back by 0 bases and J by 4 bases. CDR1 is SGDLS and CDR2 is YYNGEE in the germline V gene. The CDR3 runs to 19 residues. The CDR3: CASSVGAGGGAAWYNEQFF. For the CDR3, the DNA is TGTGCCAGCAGCGTAGGTGCGGGCGGGGGGGCGGCATGGTACAATGAGCAGTTCTTC.

The chain joins TRBV19 to TRBJ2-7; 8 bases are shared with TRBD1. V lost 7 bases and J lost 3; bases outside the gene matches: 2. Germline CDR1 LNHDA, CDR2 SQIVND (reference sequence). The CDR3 consists of 12 residues. CDR3 sequence (DNA): TGTGCCAGTACAGGGGGCAGCTACGAGCAGTACTTC. This translates into CASTGGSYEQYF.

This rearrangement joins TRBV7-4 to TRBJ2-1; D gene uncertain. Trimming stripped 5 bases from V and 4 bases from J, with 15 bases between. The CDR3 has 15 residues. Germline V gene sequence: CDR1 SGHVT, CDR2 SQSDAQ. This chain's CDR3 is CASSPEPPSYNEQFF. The DNA for the CDR3 is TGTGCCAGCAGCCCCGAGCCACCCAGTTACAATGAGCAGTTCTTC. The entire variable domain, with the rest obtained from reference TRBV7-4 and TRBJ2-1, is as follows: GAGVSQSPRYKVAKRGRDVALRCDSISGHVTLYWYRQTLGQGSEVLTYSQSDAQRDKSGRPSGRFSAERPERSVSTLKIQRTEQGDSAVYLCASSPEPPSYNEQFFGPGTRLTVL.

V usage is TRBV24-1 and J usage is TRBJ2-6; D is possibly TRBD2 (5 bases). There are 16 residues in the CDR3. V was clipped by 3 bases and J by 2 bases, with 10 bases between them. Germline CDR1 is KGHDR and CDR2 is SFDVKD. In nucleotides, the CDR3 is TGTGCCACCAGTGATAAGGGAGCGGCTGGGGCCAACGTCCTGACTTTC. This encodes CATSDKGAAGANVLTF.

The chain employs TRBV2 and TRBJ2-1; D ambiguous. This CDR3 has 13 amino acids. V was cut by 11 bases and J by 4 bases, with 15 bases left in between. Germline lookup yields CDR1 SNHLY and CDR2 FYNNEI. In nucleotides, the CDR3 is TGTGCCTCCTCAGAACTTGCGTACAATGAGCAGTTCTTC. Translating it yields CASSELAYNEQFF.